This section outlines one TCR beta chain sequence together with its context. Authors' data handling: Amplification of reference gene primers was used by the study to estimate nucleated cell counts. TCRdb's copy holds only in-frame clones and misses some; the assay was immunoSEQ multiplex PCR. Clonal size and the V and J genes are those of that table, whereas D and trimming came from the DNA. The data hold about 150,000 clones, with over 75% observed a single time. The source of the sample is a study of blood T cell repertoires in COVID-19. CDR3 length: 15 residues. Germline CDR1 is LNHNV and CDR2 is YYDKDF (reference sequence). V shed 3 bases and J 4 bases; nucleotides not matched to a gene: 8.

V and J are TRBV15 and TRBJ2-7, with 8 bases lining up with TRBD2. This TCR came from a middle-aged woman with acute or convalescent COVID-19. Material for sequencing was peripheral blood. The CDR3 DNA reads as TGTGCCACCAGCAGGTCGGGGGGGCTAGATTACGAGCAGTACTTC. Residues: CATSRSGGLDYEQYF.